Listed below are T cell receptor beta chains from one sample, sequenced in a study of T-cell reconstitution after alpha-beta-depleted transplantation in children. MiXCR, run by TCRdb on the PCR reads, gives a single entry per CDR3 protein. Among around 200,000 distinct CDR3 sequences listed, around 9.9% were seen once. Sequenced here: PBMCs, sampled before TCRalphabeta/CD19-depleted stem cell transplant. The origin of the receptors is a child in the first two years of life with acute myeloid leukemia, due to receive a stem cell transplant. The CDR3 runs from the conserved cysteine through the conserved F or W. The D gene is left open where the match is weak. Expanded clones get a size class; other rows say once, few or many, or leave the size out.

TRBJ2-1 . many TRBV6-2/TRBV6-3 TGTGCCAGCAGCCAAAGGGTGACCTCCCAGTTCTTC CASSQRVTSQFF
TRBJ2-1 . many TRBV24-1 TGTGCCACCAGTGCCAGCGGTCGCTCCTACAATGAGCAGTTCTTC CATSASGRSYNEQFF
TRBJ2-3 TRBD2 few TRBV11-3 TGTGCCAGCAGGGGATCTAGCGGGAGTTTTGCAGATACGCAGTATTTT CASRGSSGSFADTQYF
TRBJ1-1 . . TRBV4-1 TGCGCCAGCAGCCAAGATCGATTTGGGTTCAGCACTGAAGCTTTCTTT CASSQDRFGFSTEAFF
TRBJ2-3 . many TRBV4-1 TGCGCCAGCAGCCAAGGGGCAGGAACAGATACGCAGTATTTT CASSQGAGTDTQYF
TRBJ2-7 . . TRBV7-9 TGTGCCAGCAGCCTCCCGGGGCAGCTCTCCTACGAGCAGTACTTC CASSLPGQLSYEQYF
TRBJ2-3 . many TRBV5-1 TGCGCCAGCAGCTTCGGGGTGGGGTTCAGCACAGATACGCAGTATTTT CASSFGVGFSTDTQYF
TRBJ2-2 TRBD2 many TRBV7-9 TGTGCCAGCCAACCTAGCGGGAAGATGACTCGGGAGCTGTTTTTT CASQPSGKMTRELFF
TRBJ1-5 . . TRBV7-9 TGTGCCAGCAGCTTAAGGTTCACCGCCAGGCTCAATCAGCCCCAGCATTTT CASSLRFTARLNQPQHF
TRBJ1-5 . many TRBV21-1 TGTGCCAGCAGCCTCCGGGCCGAATTCAATCAGCCCCAGCATTTT CASSLRAEFNQPQHF
TRBJ2-4 . . TRBV19 TGTGCCAGTACCACATCTCATCGGTCGGGGAACATTCAGTACTTC CASTTSHRSGNIQYF
TRBJ2-5 . many TRBV7-2 TGTGCCAGCAGCTTCGGGATGCAAGAGACCCAGTACTTC CASSFGMQETQYF
TRBJ1-5 . many TRBV28 TGTGCCAGCAGTTTAGGGGGGGGGGTCCAGCCCCAGCATTTT CASSLGGGVQPQHF
TRBJ1-1 . many TRBV5-1 TGCGCCAGCAGCTTGGTAGGAGGTGGGGACACTGAAGCTTTCTTT CASSLVGGGDTEAFF
TRBJ1-6 . many TRBV7-2 TGTGCCAGCAGCTTAGGGCAGATCGAGGCACCCCTCCACTTT CASSLGQIEAPLHF
TRBJ1-2 TRBD1 many TRBV29-1 TGCAGCGTTAGGCGACAGGGAATCAACTATGGCTACACCTTC CSVRRQGINYGYTF
TRBJ2-1 . many TRBV20-1 TGCAGTGCTAGTTCTCAGTATTACAATGAGCAGTTCTTC CSASSQYYNEQFF
TRBJ2-3 TRBD2 many TRBV5-1 TGCGCCAGCAGCTTGGGGACTAGACGCACAGATACGCAGTATTTT CASSLGTRRTDTQYF
TRBJ2-5 TRBD2 many TRBV19 TGTGCCAGTAGTATCGCTAGCGGGAGAGAGACCCAGTACTTC CASSIASGRETQYF
TRBJ2-3 . many TRBV12-3/TRBV12-4 TGTGCCAGCAGTTTAGGGCATGCTGGGGCAGATACGCAGTATTTT CASSLGHAGADTQYF
TRBJ2-2 . few TRBV6-1 TGTGCCAGCAGACCCACAGCTTACACCGGGGAGCTGTTTTTT CASRPTAYTGELFF
TRBJ2-5 . few TRBV29-1 TGCAGCGGATCCCAGGGGGGTCTCCAAGAGACCCAGTACTTC CSGSQGGLQETQYF
TRBJ2-1 TRBD2 many TRBV2 TGTGCCAGCACCCCGCGGAGCGGGAACGGTCGGTTGACTTCGGCCCATGAGCAGTTCTTC CASTPRSGNGRLTSAHEQFF
TRBJ2-4 . few TRBV7-2 TGTGCCAGCAGCCTGGGAGACATCCCAAACATTCAGTACTTC CASSLGDIPNIQYF
TRBJ2-3 . . TRBV9 TGTGCCAGCAGCCCCAGGCGGCACACAGATACGCAGTATTTT CASSPRRHTDTQYF
TRBJ1-1 . . TRBV29-1 TGCAGCTTCTCATGGTGGGGTGATACTGAAGCTTTCTTT CSFSWWGDTEAFF
TRBJ2-1 . many TRBV5-1 TGCGCCAGCAGCTTTAACGTCCCCCCCAACAATGAGCAGTTCTTC CASSFNVPPNNEQFF
TRBJ1-5 . many TRBV6-2/TRBV6-3 TGTGCCAGCAGGTCAGCAGGGGTAGCAATCATCCCCCAGCATTTT CASRSAGVAIIPQHF
TRBJ2-5 TRBD2 many TRBV12-3/TRBV12-4 TGTGCCAGCAGTTCCCGGCTAGCGGGGGTTCAAGAGACCCAGTACTTC CASSSRLAGVQETQYF
TRBJ2-5 TRBD2 many TRBV7-3 TGTGCCATCCGACTAGCGGGGGTTCAGTACCAAGAGACCCAGTACTTC CAIRLAGVQYQETQYF
TRBJ2-5 . many TRBV19 TGTGCCAGTAGTCCCGGCCAGGGAGGAAGAGAGACCCAGTACTTC CASSPGQGGRETQYF
TRBJ2-1 . many TRBV6-2/TRBV6-3 TGTGCCAGCAGTGAGACTAGGTTGGGAGAGCAGTTCTTC CASSETRLGEQFF
TRBJ1-2 . many TRBV14 TGTGCCAGCAGCCAAGAAGGTGGTTACGGCTATGGCTACACCTTC CASSQEGGYGYGYTF
TRBJ1-1 TRBD1 few TRBV5-4 TGTGCCAGCAGCTTGAGAACAGGGGTAGGAGGCACTGAAGCTTTCTTT CASSLRTGVGGTEAFF
TRBJ1-3 . . TRBV19 TGTGACAGTAGTAAGACACTTTCTGGAAACACCATATATTTT CDSSKTLSGNTIYF
TRBJ1-6 . many TRBV28 TGTGCCAGCAGTCGTTACAGCCCTTATAATTCACCCCTCCACTTT CASSRYSPYNSPLHF
TRBJ2-2 TRBD2 few TRBV7-8 TGTGCCAGCAGCAGTTCTAGCGGGAGGCCCACCGGGGAGCTGTTTTTT CASSSSSGRPTGELFF
TRBJ2-1 . many TRBV3-1 TGTGCCAGCAGCCCCCGTGATGGGGGCCGGAACAATGAGCAGTTCTTC CASSPRDGGRNNEQFF
TRBJ1-5 . many TRBV12-3/TRBV12-4 TGTGCCAGCAGTGCAACCTCCGGGACGAGGGATCAGCCCCAGCATTTT CASSATSGTRDQPQHF
TRBJ1-2 . many TRBV5-1 TGCGCCAGCAGCCCGAGGGACTACTGGGTCTCGGATGTCGATGGCTACACCTTC CASSPRDYWVSDVDGYTF
TRBJ1-2 . many TRBV6-5 TGTGCCAGCAGAGGGGGTGGTGGCTACACCTTC CASRGGGGYTF
TRBJ1-6 . many TRBV19 TGTGCCAGTAGTCCCGCCAGGGACCGCTCCTATAATTCACCCCTCCACTTT CASSPARDRSYNSPLHF
TRBJ1-3 . . TRBV3-1 TGTGCCAGCAGCCAAGATCAGGTGACAGTAACTGGAAACACCATATATTTT CASSQDQVTVTGNTIYF
TRBJ2-4 . . TRBV20-1 TGCAGTGCTAGAGAACGGGGACGTTCTCAAACTCAGTACTTC CSARERGRSQTQYF
TRBJ1-6 . many TRBV6-5 TGTGCCAGCAGTTACTCGAGGGCCGGGGGCGCTAATTCACCCCTCCACTTT CASSYSRAGGANSPLHF
TRBJ1-2 . many TRBV5-1 TGCGCCAGCAGCGGGGGACCGCCCCACTATGGCTACACCTTC CASSGGPPHYGYTF
TRBJ2-3 TRBD2 . TRBV6-5 TGTGCCAGCAGTTACGGGACTAGCGGGGGATGGCCAGATACGCAGTATTTT CASSYGTSGGWPDTQYF
TRBJ2-3 . many TRBV5-1 TGCGCCAGCAGTCAACTTGATGGGGCAGATACGCAGTATTTT CASSQLDGADTQYF
TRBJ1-2 . many TRBV12-3/TRBV12-4 TGTGCCAGCAGTTTTTCAGGTGCGGGCAACTATGGCTACACCTTC CASSFSGAGNYGYTF
TRBJ2-1 TRBD2 many TRBV7-2 TGTGCCAGCAGCGCCCCCCGCGGGTGGCTAGCGGGCTACAATGAGCAGTTCTTC CASSAPRGWLAGYNEQFF
TRBJ1-5 . many TRBV4-2 TGTGCCAGCAGCCAAGAACCGGGACAGCCCCAGCATTTT CASSQEPGQPQHF
TRBJ1-6 . many TRBV5-1 TGCGCCAGCAGCCAGGACAGAGGACCCCTCCACTTT CASSQDRGPLHF
TRBJ2-3 TRBD1 many TRBV2 TGTGCCAGCAGTGCCGGGGACAGGGGTGCAGATACGCAGTATTTT CASSAGDRGADTQYF
TRBJ1-6 . many TRBV20-1 TGCAGTGCTCAAAGGGGGTCGGATTCACCCCTCCACTTT CSAQRGSDSPLHF
TRBJ2-3 . many TRBV6-1 TGTGCCAGCAGTGAGGGGGCGCCCCCAGATACGCAGTATTTT CASSEGAPPDTQYF
TRBJ1-1 . many TRBV6-6 TGTGCCAGCAGCCCTCAACCCCCCGCCGAAGCTTTCTTT CASSPQPPAEAFF
TRBJ2-5 TRBD2 . TRBV19 TGTGCCAGTAGTATTGGGGGGGAGCGGCGAGAGACCCAGTACTTC CASSIGGERRETQYF
TRBJ2-1 . many TRBV7-2 TGTGCCAGCAGCTTCAGGCGGGGCTCCTACAATGAGCAGTTCTTC CASSFRRGSYNEQFF
TRBJ2-3 . many TRBV5-1 TGCGCCAGCAAGTTCGGGGTTAGCACAGATACGCAGTATTTT CASKFGVSTDTQYF